This is a list of T cell receptor beta chains from one sample in a study of cytotoxic CD8 clonotypes in ibrutinib-treated CLL. Assay used: immunoSEQ multiplex PCR; TCRdb lists only in-frame clones, some missing. The data show approximately 35,000 clones, with about two thirds seen just once and roughly a sixth held by the top ten. Sample: PBMCs, taken at disease progression, from a patient treated with ibrutinib. Receptors were obtained from a human donor with chronic lymphocytic leukemia. Each CDR3 is given with its conserved first and last residue. A D gene is named only where the DNA matches it firmly. Size is omitted from some rows. Given values are once, few, many or a class for expanded clones.

CDR3aa: CASSSPERGVSGTQYF
CDR3nt: TGCGCCAGCAGCAGCCCCGAGCGGGGGGTATCGGGGACCCAGTACTTC
v_gene: TRBV5-1
d_gene: TRBD2
abundance: .
j_gene: TRBJ2-5

CDR3aa: CAIQGTVLGQKMNTEAFF
CDR3nt: TGCGCCATCCAGGGGACCGTTTTGGGACAGAAGATGAACACTGAAGCTTTCTTT
v_gene: TRBV10-1
d_gene: TRBD1
abundance: .
j_gene: TRBJ1-1

CDR3aa: CASSPDRGDYGYTF
CDR3nt: TGTGCCAGCAGCCCTGACAGGGGGGACTATGGCTACACCTTC
v_gene: TRBV5-4
d_gene: TRBD1
abundance: few
j_gene: TRBJ1-2

CDR3aa: CASSLAGGRGDEKLFF
CDR3nt: TGCGCCAGCAGCTTGGCCGGGGGGCGTGGGGATGAAAAACTGTTTTTT
v_gene: TRBV5-1
d_gene: .
abundance: .
j_gene: TRBJ1-4

CDR3aa: CASKRGLSTDTQYF
CDR3nt: TGCGCCAGCAAGCGGGGTTTAAGCACAGATACGCAGTATTTT
v_gene: TRBV5-1
d_gene: TRBD2
abundance: .
j_gene: TRBJ2-3

CDR3aa: CASSPSPDTQYF
CDR3nt: TGTGCCAGCAGCCCCTCCCCAGATACGCAGTATTTT
v_gene: TRBV11-2
d_gene: .
abundance: .
j_gene: TRBJ2-3

CDR3aa: CASSPDREETQYF
CDR3nt: TGTGCCAGCTCACCAGACAGGGAAGAGACCCAGTACTTC
v_gene: TRBV18
d_gene: TRBD1
abundance: once
j_gene: TRBJ2-5

CDR3aa: CASSEPGALNEQYF
CDR3nt: TGTGCCAGCAGTGAACCAGGGGCGCTGAACGAGCAGTACTTC
v_gene: TRBV25-1
d_gene: .
abundance: .
j_gene: TRBJ2-7

CDR3aa: CASSVDDRGLDGYTF
CDR3nt: TGTGCCAGCAGCGTAGATGACAGGGGGCTCGATGGCTACACCTTC
v_gene: TRBV9
d_gene: TRBD1
abundance: .
j_gene: TRBJ1-2

CDR3aa: CASSLSSTTGEQYF
CDR3nt: TGTGCCAGCAGCTTGTCCTCTACTACGGGGGAGCAGTACTTC
v_gene: TRBV5-4
d_gene: .
abundance: .
j_gene: TRBJ2-7

CDR3aa: CASSQTRVEQYF
CDR3nt: TGTGCCAGCAGCCAGACCAGGGTCGAGCAGTACTTC
v_gene: TRBV14
d_gene: .
abundance: .
j_gene: TRBJ2-7

CDR3aa: CASRPGTGGNTIYF
CDR3nt: TGTGCCAGCAGGCCCGGGACAGGGGGAAACACCATATATTTT
v_gene: TRBV19
d_gene: TRBD1
abundance: .
j_gene: TRBJ1-3

CDR3aa: CASSADRAIEQFF
CDR3nt: TGCGCCAGCAGCGCTGACAGGGCCATAGAGCAGTTCTTC
v_gene: TRBV5-1
d_gene: TRBD1
abundance: .
j_gene: TRBJ2-1

CDR3aa: CASSIAPRADTEAFF
CDR3nt: TGTGCCAGTAGTATAGCCCCCCGGGCAGACACTGAAGCTTTCTTT
v_gene: TRBV19
d_gene: .
abundance: .
j_gene: TRBJ1-1

CDR3aa: CALRDRGLVGYTF
CDR3nt: TGTGCCTTACGGGACAGGGGTTTGGTTGGCTACACCTTC
v_gene: TRBV28
d_gene: TRBD1
abundance: .
j_gene: TRBJ1-2

CDR3aa: CASGLVGGVAFF
CDR3nt: TGTGCCAGCGGGTTGGTTGGCGGAGTAGCTTTCTTT
v_gene: TRBV27
d_gene: .
abundance: medium-sized
j_gene: TRBJ1-1

CDR3aa: CASSLEFVSGHSTDTQYF
CDR3nt: TGCGCCAGCAGCTTGGAATTTGTGTCGGGACATAGCACAGATACGCAGTATTTT
v_gene: TRBV5-1
d_gene: .
abundance: .
j_gene: TRBJ2-3

CDR3aa: CASSELWGNTIYF
CDR3nt: TGTGCCAGCAGTGAACTTTGGGGAAACACCATATATTTT
v_gene: TRBV25-1
d_gene: .
abundance: .
j_gene: TRBJ1-3

CDR3aa: CASGQGSTGELFF
CDR3nt: TGTGCCAGTGGACAGGGGAGCACCGGGGAGCTGTTTTTT
v_gene: TRBV6-1
d_gene: TRBD1
abundance: .
j_gene: TRBJ2-2

CDR3aa: CASNGLADTYEQYF
CDR3nt: TGTGCCAGCAATGGACTAGCGGATACCTACGAGCAGTACTTC
v_gene: TRBV2
d_gene: TRBD2
abundance: many
j_gene: TRBJ2-7

CDR3aa: CATHGGGNEKLFF
CDR3nt: TGTGCCACCCATGGGGGGGGGAATGAAAAACTGTTTTTT
v_gene: TRBV28
d_gene: .
abundance: .
j_gene: TRBJ1-4

CDR3aa: CASSQPLVGGASYGYTF
CDR3nt: TGCGCCAGCAGCCAACCACTGGTCGGGGGGGCGAGCTATGGCTACACCTTC
v_gene: TRBV4-1
d_gene: .
abundance: .
j_gene: TRBJ1-2

CDR3aa: CASSSRTENNSPLHF
CDR3nt: TGTGCCAGCAGCTCCAGGACGGAAAATAATTCACCCCTCCACTTT
v_gene: TRBV11-3
d_gene: .
abundance: .
j_gene: TRBJ1-6

CDR3aa: CASNSGASFQQFF
CDR3nt: TGTGCCAGCAATTCCGGGGCCTCATTTCAGCAGTTCTTC
v_gene: TRBV19
d_gene: .
abundance: .
j_gene: TRBJ2-1

CDR3aa: CATATEVVDTQYF
CDR3nt: TGTGCCACCGCAACTGAGGTCGTGGATACGCAGTATTTT
v_gene: TRBV28
d_gene: .
abundance: .
j_gene: TRBJ2-3

CDR3aa: CASSAQGNHEQYF
CDR3nt: TGTGCCAGCAGCGCACAGGGTAACCACGAGCAGTACTTC
v_gene: TRBV9
d_gene: .
abundance: .
j_gene: TRBJ2-7

CDR3aa: CASSLSIEVRETQYF
CDR3nt: TGTGCCAGCAGTTTATCGATCGAGGTTCGGGAGACCCAGTACTTC
v_gene: TRBV27
d_gene: .
abundance: .
j_gene: TRBJ2-5

CDR3aa: CASSERRRVVEQYF
CDR3nt: TGTGCCAGCAGTGAAAGGCGCAGGGTAGTGGAGCAGTACTTC
v_gene: TRBV6-5
d_gene: .
abundance: .
j_gene: TRBJ2-7

CDR3aa: CASSLQGGRPFNGYTF
CDR3nt: TGTGCCAGCAGCCTTCAGGGGGGCCGTCCCTTTAATGGCTACACCTTC
v_gene: TRBV7-9
d_gene: TRBD1
abundance: few
j_gene: TRBJ1-2

CDR3aa: CAISPRTSGDTDTQYF
CDR3nt: TGTGCCATCAGTCCGCGGACTAGCGGGGACACAGATACGCAGTATTTT
v_gene: TRBV10-3
d_gene: TRBD2
abundance: few
j_gene: TRBJ2-3

CDR3aa: CASSEGVGQQRVYGYTF
CDR3nt: TGTGCCAGCAGTGAGGGAGTTGGGCAGCAAAGAGTCTATGGCTACACCTTC
v_gene: TRBV2
d_gene: .
abundance: .
j_gene: TRBJ1-2

CDR3aa: CASSYTQGYNSPLHF
CDR3nt: TGTGCCAGCAGTTACACTCAGGGCTATAATTCACCCCTCCACTTT
v_gene: TRBV6-6
d_gene: .
abundance: few
j_gene: TRBJ1-6

CDR3aa: CASSLLLGSGYTF
CDR3nt: TGTGCCAGCAGTTTATTGTTGGGAAGTGGCTACACCTTC
v_gene: TRBV27
d_gene: .
abundance: .
j_gene: TRBJ1-2

CDR3aa: CASSLWGSGGPNTGELFF
CDR3nt: TGTGCCAGCAGTTTATGGGGTTCGGGCGGACCGAACACCGGGGAGCTGTTTTTT
v_gene: TRBV27
d_gene: .
abundance: .
j_gene: TRBJ2-2

CDR3aa: CASRTTGRAQYF
CDR3nt: TGTGCCAGTAGAACAACGGGGAGGGCGCAGTATTTT
v_gene: TRBV19
d_gene: TRBD2
abundance: .
j_gene: TRBJ2-3

CDR3aa: CASSIDGVGSPLHF
CDR3nt: TGCGCCAGCAGCATTGACGGGGTAGGTTCACCCCTCCACTTT
v_gene: TRBV5-1
d_gene: .
abundance: many
j_gene: TRBJ1-6

CDR3aa: CASSEGATTNEKLFF
CDR3nt: TGTGCCAGCAGCGAGGGGGCCACAACTAATGAAAAACTGTTTTTT
v_gene: TRBV9
d_gene: TRBD1
abundance: .
j_gene: TRBJ1-4

CDR3aa: CASSSQGQGMSYNEQFF
CDR3nt: TGTGCCAGCAGCTCCCAAGGACAGGGTATGTCCTACAATGAGCAGTTCTTC
v_gene: TRBV7-9
d_gene: TRBD1
abundance: .
j_gene: TRBJ2-1

CDR3aa: CASSLGGGGSYEQYF
CDR3nt: TGTGCCAGCAGCTTAGGGGGCGGGGGCTCCTACGAGCAGTACTTC
v_gene: TRBV11-2
d_gene: TRBD2
abundance: .
j_gene: TRBJ2-7

CDR3aa: CASSPRRAGGLNYNEQFF
CDR3nt: TGTGCCAGTAGTCCCCGAAGAGCGGGGGGGCTGAACTACAATGAGCAGTTCTTC
v_gene: TRBV19
d_gene: TRBD2
abundance: once
j_gene: TRBJ2-1

CDR3aa: CASSFSQGLNQPQHF
CDR3nt: TGTGCCAGCAGCTTTAGCCAGGGGTTGAATCAGCCCCAGCATTTT
v_gene: TRBV7-9
d_gene: .
abundance: .
j_gene: TRBJ1-5

CDR3aa: CASSLGDSSYNEQFF
CDR3nt: TGCGCCAGCAGCCTCGGGGACAGCTCCTACAATGAGCAGTTCTTC
v_gene: TRBV5-1
d_gene: TRBD1
abundance: .
j_gene: TRBJ2-1

CDR3aa: CASTRGGTDTQYF
CDR3nt: TGCGCCAGCACCCGGGGGGGCACAGATACGCAGTATTTT
v_gene: TRBV5-1
d_gene: TRBD2
abundance: .
j_gene: TRBJ2-3

CDR3aa: CASSLDRGQRSSYEQYF
CDR3nt: TGCGCCAGCAGCCTAGACAGGGGACAGAGGAGCTCCTACGAGCAGTACTTC
v_gene: TRBV10-1
d_gene: TRBD1
abundance: once
j_gene: TRBJ2-7

CDR3aa: CASSSQDPSYEQYF
CDR3nt: TGTGCCAGCAGTTCACAAGACCCCTCCTACGAGCAGTACTTC
v_gene: TRBV6-6
d_gene: .
abundance: .
j_gene: TRBJ2-7

CDR3aa: CASSPQSYEQYF
CDR3nt: TGTGCCAGCAGTCCACAGAGCTACGAGCAGTACTTC
v_gene: TRBV2
d_gene: .
abundance: .
j_gene: TRBJ2-7

CDR3aa: CASSHQRGGEQYF
CDR3nt: TGTGCCAGTAGCCATCAAAGGGGAGGGGAGCAGTACTTC
v_gene: TRBV19
d_gene: TRBD2
abundance: .
j_gene: TRBJ2-7

CDR3aa: CASRAGQGWAAGYTF
CDR3nt: TGTGCCAGCAGGGCTGGACAGGGGTGGGCTGCTGGCTACACCTTC
v_gene: TRBV2
d_gene: TRBD1
abundance: .
j_gene: TRBJ1-2

CDR3aa: CASSHSGGGETQYF
CDR3nt: TGTGCCAGCAGCCATAGCGGGGGAGGGGAGACCCAGTACTTC
v_gene: TRBV9
d_gene: TRBD2
abundance: .
j_gene: TRBJ2-5

CDR3aa: CASSLDSTGRNSPLHF
CDR3nt: TGCGCCAGCAGCTTGGATTCGACAGGGCGCAATTCACCCCTCCACTTT
v_gene: TRBV5-1
d_gene: TRBD1
abundance: once
j_gene: TRBJ1-6

CDR3aa: CASSIGQGTTHTF
CDR3nt: TGTGCCAGTAGTATCGGGCAGGGGACGACGCACACCTTC
v_gene: TRBV19
d_gene: .
abundance: .
j_gene: TRBJ1-2

CDR3aa: CASRGGRRTSPYGYTF
CDR3nt: TGTGCCAGTAGGGGCGGAAGACGGACGAGTCCCTATGGCTACACCTTC
v_gene: TRBV19
d_gene: .
abundance: .
j_gene: TRBJ1-2

CDR3aa: CASSWGGDSPLHF
CDR3nt: TGTGCCAGCAGTTGGGGGGGGGACTCACCCCTCCACTTT
v_gene: TRBV6-5
d_gene: .
abundance: few
j_gene: TRBJ1-6

CDR3aa: CASSKEFKGEGQGYNEQFF
CDR3nt: TGTGCCAGCAGCAAAGAATTCAAAGGCGAAGGACAGGGGTACAATGAGCAGTTCTTC
v_gene: TRBV21-1
d_gene: .
abundance: few
j_gene: TRBJ2-1